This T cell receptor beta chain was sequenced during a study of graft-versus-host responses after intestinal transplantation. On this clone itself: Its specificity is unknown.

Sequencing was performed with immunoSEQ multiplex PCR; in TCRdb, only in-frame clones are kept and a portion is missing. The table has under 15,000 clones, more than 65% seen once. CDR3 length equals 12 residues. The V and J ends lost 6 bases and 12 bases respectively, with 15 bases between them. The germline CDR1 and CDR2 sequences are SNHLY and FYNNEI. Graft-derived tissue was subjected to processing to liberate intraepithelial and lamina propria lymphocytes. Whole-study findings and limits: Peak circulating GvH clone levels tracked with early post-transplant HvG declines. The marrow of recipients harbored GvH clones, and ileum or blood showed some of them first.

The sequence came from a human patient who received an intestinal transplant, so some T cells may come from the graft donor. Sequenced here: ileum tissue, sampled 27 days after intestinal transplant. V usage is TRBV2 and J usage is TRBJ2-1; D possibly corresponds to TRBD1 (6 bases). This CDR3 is CASSSQGKAQFF. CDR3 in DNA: TGTGCCAGCAGCTCCCAGGGGAAGGCGCAGTTCTTC.